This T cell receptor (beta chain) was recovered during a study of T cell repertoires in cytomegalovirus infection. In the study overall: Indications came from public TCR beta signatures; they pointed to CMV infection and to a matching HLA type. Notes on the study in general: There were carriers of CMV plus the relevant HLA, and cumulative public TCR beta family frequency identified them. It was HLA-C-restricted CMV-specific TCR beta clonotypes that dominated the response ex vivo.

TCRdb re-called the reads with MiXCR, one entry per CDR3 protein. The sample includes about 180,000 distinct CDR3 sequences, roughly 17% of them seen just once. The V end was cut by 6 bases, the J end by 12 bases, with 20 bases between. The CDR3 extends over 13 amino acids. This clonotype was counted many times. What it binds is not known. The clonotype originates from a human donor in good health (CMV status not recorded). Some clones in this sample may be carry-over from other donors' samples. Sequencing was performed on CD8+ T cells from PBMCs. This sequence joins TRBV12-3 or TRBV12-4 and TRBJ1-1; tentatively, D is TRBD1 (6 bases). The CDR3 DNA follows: TGTGCCAGCAGCCCGACAGGAAAGGTGAGAACTTTCTTT. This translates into CASSPTGKVRTFF.